The rows below give T cell receptor beta chains drawn from one sample of a study of blood T cell repertoires in COVID-19. TCRdb's copy holds only in-frame clones and misses some; the assay was immunoSEQ multiplex PCR. The data show over 150,000 clones, 75% to 90% seen once. What was sequenced was peripheral blood. These receptors were obtained from a woman aged 40 to 50 with COVID-19, enrolled during active disease. Each CDR3 is given with its conserved first and last residue. D genes are given only for firm matches.

TRBV19	TRBJ1-1	NA	TGTGCCAGCCGCGGGAGACGGGAGAACACTGAAGCTTTCTTT	CASRGRRENTEAFF
TRBV7-9	TRBJ1-2	NA	TGTGCCAGCAGCTCCTACAGGGTGGAGCACTATGGCTACACCTTC	CASSSYRVEHYGYTF
TRBV10-2	TRBJ2-1	TRBD1	TGCGCCAGCAGGTCCCGGGACAGGGGATACGAGCAGTTCTTC	CASRSRDRGYEQFF
TRBV11-2	TRBJ2-1	TRBD2	TGTGCCAGCAGCTTACACGGCGGGAGCTCCTACAATGAGCAGTTCTTC	CASSLHGGSSYNEQFF
TRBV18	TRBJ1-3	NA	TGTGCCAGCTCACCACCGTCGGGGGGTGGTGGAAACACCATATATTTT	CASSPPSGGGGNTIYF
TRBV7-3	TRBJ2-1	NA	TGTGCCAGCAGCTTACCAGGGTGGGATGAGCAGTTCTTC	CASSLPGWDEQFF
TRBV4-1	TRBJ2-7	TRBD1	TGCGCCAGCAGCCTCCGCCCTGGACAGGGAGCCTACGAGCAGTACTTC	CASSLRPGQGAYEQYF
TRBV5-1	TRBJ2-5	TRBD2	TGCGCCAGCAGCCCGGGGGGGACACAAGAGACCCAGTACTTC	CASSPGGTQETQYF
TRBV27	TRBJ1-2	TRBD1	TGTGCCAGCGGAAGGGGGCCGTTGTATGGCTACACCTTC	CASGRGPLYGYTF
TRBV9	TRBJ1-2	NA	TGTGCCAGCAGCGTAGACGTGAGTCGGTATGGCTACACCTTC	CASSVDVSRYGYTF
TRBV10-1	TRBJ2-1	TRBD2	TGCGCCAGCAGTGAGACGAGGCCGGGGAGGGATGAGCAGTTCTTC	CASSETRPGRDEQFF
TRBV7-3	TRBJ1-1	NA	TGTGCCAGCAGCCTATCTCTGAACACTGAAGCTTTCTTT	CASSLSLNTEAFF
TRBV5-6	TRBJ2-7	TRBD2	TGTGCCAGCAGCTTGGCGGAGCGGGGGCCCTCCTACGAGCAGTACTTC	CASSLAERGPSYEQYF
TRBV6-6	TRBJ1-2	NA	TGTGCCAGCAGTACGCCTGGCAGAGGCTACACCTTC	CASSTPGRGYTF
TRBV20-1	TRBJ2-3	TRBD2	TGCAGTGCTAGTGTTAGCGGGGGGAGCACAGATACGCAGTATTTT	CSASVSGGSTDTQYF
TRBV6-5	TRBJ2-4	NA	TGTGCCAGCAGTTACGACTACCTAGCCAAAAACATTCAGTACTTC	CASSYDYLAKNIQYF
TRBV5-5	TRBJ1-2	TRBD1	TGTGCCAGCAGCTCCGACAGGGGTACTCCCCCGGGCTATGGCTACACCTTC	CASSSDRGTPPGYGYTF
TRBV11-3	TRBJ2-7	NA	TGTGCCAGCAGCCTGAATAGCGGTCAGCAGTACTTC	CASSLNSGQQYF
TRBV6-5	TRBJ1-2	NA	TGTGCCAGCACGGGGGGTGGCGGCTATGGCTACACCTTC	CASTGGGGYGYTF
TRBV7-2	TRBJ2-2	NA	TGTGCCAGCAGCTTAGATCCCAGGGGGGAGCTGTTTTTT	CASSLDPRGELFF
TRBV9	TRBJ2-3	TRBD2	TGTGCCAGCAGCGTACCTAGCGGGAGTGCAGATACGCAGTATTTT	CASSVPSGSADTQYF
TRBV10-3	TRBJ1-1	TRBD1	TGTGCCATCAGTCGACAGGGCGAGGACACTGAAGCTTTCTTT	CAISRQGEDTEAFF
TRBV12-3/TRBV12-4	TRBJ2-3	NA	TGTGCCAGCAACCACAGGGCAGATACGCAGTATTTT	CASNHRADTQYF